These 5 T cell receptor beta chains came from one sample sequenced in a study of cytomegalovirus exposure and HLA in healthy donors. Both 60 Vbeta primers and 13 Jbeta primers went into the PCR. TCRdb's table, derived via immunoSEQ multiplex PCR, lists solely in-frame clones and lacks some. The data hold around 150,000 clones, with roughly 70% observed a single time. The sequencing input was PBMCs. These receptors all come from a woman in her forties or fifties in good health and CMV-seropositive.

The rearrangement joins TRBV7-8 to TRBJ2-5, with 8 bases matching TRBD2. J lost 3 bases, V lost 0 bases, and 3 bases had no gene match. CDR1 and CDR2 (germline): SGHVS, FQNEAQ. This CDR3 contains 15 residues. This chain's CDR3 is CASSLAPAGEETQYF. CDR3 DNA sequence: TGTGCCAGCAGCTTAGCCCCAGCGGGGGAAGAGACCCAGTACTTC. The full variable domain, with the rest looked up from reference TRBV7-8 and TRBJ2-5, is GAGVSQSPRYKVAKRGQDVALRCDPISGHVSLFWYQQALGQGPEFLTYFQNEAQLDKSGLPSDRFFAERPEGSVSTLKIQRTQQEDSAVYLCASSLAPAGEETQYFGPGTRLLVL.

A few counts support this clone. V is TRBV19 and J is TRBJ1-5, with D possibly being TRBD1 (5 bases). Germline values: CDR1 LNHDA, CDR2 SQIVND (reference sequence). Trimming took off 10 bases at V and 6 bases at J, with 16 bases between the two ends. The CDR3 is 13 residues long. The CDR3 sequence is CATSQQVLQPQHF. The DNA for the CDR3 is TGTGCCACCTCCCAACAGGTACTTCAGCCCCAGCATTTT.

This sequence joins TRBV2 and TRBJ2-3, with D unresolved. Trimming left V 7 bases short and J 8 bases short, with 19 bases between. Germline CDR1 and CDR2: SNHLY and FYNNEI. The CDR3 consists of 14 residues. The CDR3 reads CASTLLLTSPTQYF. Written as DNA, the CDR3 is TGTGCCAGCACCCTCCTGCTGACTTCACCTACGCAGTATTTT.

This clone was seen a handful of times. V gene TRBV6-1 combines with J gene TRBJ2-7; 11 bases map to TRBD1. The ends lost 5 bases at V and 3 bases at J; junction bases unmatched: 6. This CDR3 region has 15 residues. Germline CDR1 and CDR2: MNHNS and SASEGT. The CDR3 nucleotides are TGTGCCAGCAGTTTTCCCGGGACAGGGGGCTACGAGCAGTACTTC. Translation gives CASSFPGTGGYEQYF.

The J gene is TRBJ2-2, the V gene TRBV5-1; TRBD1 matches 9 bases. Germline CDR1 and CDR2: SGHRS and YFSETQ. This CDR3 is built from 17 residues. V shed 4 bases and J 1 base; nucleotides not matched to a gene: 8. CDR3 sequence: CASSPSGQGRNTGELFF. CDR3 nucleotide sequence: TGCGCCAGCAGCCCATCCGGACAGGGGCGGAACACCGGGGAGCTGTTTTTT.